This TCR beta chain was profiled in a study of cytomegalovirus exposure and HLA in healthy donors (dated 2017 in TCRdb). A note on the overall study: In an earlier analysis of about 560 of the donors, 276 Gb of sequence data and 95 million to 130 million unique TCR beta sequences from about 190 million T cells were reported. To predict cytomegalovirus infection status, the study combined high-throughput TCR immunosequencing, statistical association of individual TCRs with disease status, and machine learning. In the later analysis, no new phenotypic data were used to find candidate immune exposures; instead, reliance was placed on TCR beta sequences and their occurrence across donors. Along with the roughly 700-subject first cohort, a separate validation cohort of around 120 different subjects was used. An early release that covered about 600 HLA-typed donors contained 250 to 350 gigabases of sequencing data and 85 million to 100 million unique TCR sequences. An earlier analysis of several hundred of the donors applied high-throughput TCR beta sequencing to assess whether each TCR beta V gene segment acted as functional or pseudogenic. In a later genetic analysis, genome-wide SNP genotypes for about three fifths of the 666 donors were used, and that subset was treated as a discovery cohort. All discovery cohort repertoires had been generated using a single sequencing platform. Of the approximately 400 genotyped donors, 65% to 90% fell in the genetic ancestry cluster associated with self-reported Caucasian donors. Donor age, sex, ethnicity and CMV serostatus were compiled together with the repertoire data. HLA typing covered class I and class II loci at four-digit resolution. Among roughly 400 genotyped donors of the cohort, an average of approximately 240,000 unique TCR beta nucleotide sequences was sequenced per donor, of which roughly 17% were non-productive. The number of donors typed differed by locus, with roughly 629-640 for A, B, C, DRB1 and DQB1, approximately 500 for DQA1, 600 to 610 for DPA1, and some 440 for DPB1. The study aimed to test whether signatures of past pathogen exposure could be identified by cataloging public T cell receptors. In a later analysis, previously published TCR beta repertoires from about 670 donors were re-analyzed and high-resolution HLA genotyping was added so that TCR occurrence patterns could be studied. Roughly five DR-DQ haplotypes were treated as single units for association and clustering because of strong linkage in the cohort. Using immunosequencing, the study profiled T cell repertoires from some 670 subjects and related those repertoires to cytomegalovirus serostatus.

Details on this clone: What antigen it recognizes has not been identified. The sample holds no much larger clone one base away, and base qualities are not on file.

Sequences LGHNA (CDR1) and YSLEER (CDR2) are obtained from the germline V gene. Taken from cysteine to phenylalanine, the CDR3 has 14 residues. The CDR3 DNA has 42 bases and is translated from base 1. Trimming costs V 0 bases and J 6 bases, and their ends lie 12 bases apart. Libraries came from the immunoSEQ multiplex PCR assay. A mixture of 60 forward primers for TCR Vbeta segments and 13 reverse primers for TCR Jbeta segments was used in the multiplex PCR. The CDR3 region of rearranged TCR beta genes was amplified from genomic DNA with a multiplex PCR assay. The Illumina HiSeq System was used to sequence the amplified TCR beta libraries as 87-base-pair reads. Per the original workflow: A later analysis counted about 76 million unique TCR beta chains across the approximately 700 repertoires, and 9.5 million to 11 million of these chains were shared by at least two donors. A nearest-neighbor algorithm error-corrected the raw reads and collapsed the reads into unique sequences, merging closely related sequences to remove PCR and sequencing errors. V, D and J gene segments were assigned by aligning CDR3 sequences to IMGT reference sequences. For a sequence to be retained, a match of at least six nucleotides was required to both a V gene segment and a J gene segment. Rearrangements were classified as productive when the CDR3 lacked stop codons and remained in frame with V and J, and all other rearrangements were classified as non-productive. CDR3 was defined by IMGT convention, running from the second conserved V-encoded cysteine to the conserved J-encoded phenylalanine. In an earlier analysis of roughly 580 of the donors, sequences lacking an unambiguous match to a single V gene segment were excluded. In an earlier analysis of around 600 of the donors, V segments were called functional above 56.7% productive rearrangements and were called segregating when the between-donor standard deviation exceeded 5%. A statistical classification framework was built to diagnose cytomegalovirus status from the catalog of TCR beta chain sequences. In a later analysis, TCR nucleotide sequences were compared against IMGT/GENE-DB human TR gene sequences so that V and J genes could be assigned. In a later analysis, CDR3 sequences and most-parsimonious VDJ recombination scenarios were assigned using the TCRdist pipeline. A later analysis defined each TCR beta chain by its CDR3 amino acid sequence plus V-gene family, and excluded reads lacking a unique V-gene family. To address suspected cross-contamination and a sequencing artifact, a later analysis removed approximately 600 highly shared, low-generation-probability nucleotide sequences. In a later analysis, a clonal expansion index was calculated for each public chain from normalized within-repertoire ranks of inferred template counts. Generation probabilities in a later analysis came from a VDJ recombination model fitted to out-of-frame rearrangements, and those results were checked against IGoR. Hypergeometric tests were used in a later analysis to score TCR-TCR, TCR-HLA and TCR-CMV co-occurrence, with a repertoire-size bias correction applied to the TCR pairs. False discovery rates were estimated in a later analysis by permuting HLA or CMV assignments 20 times. In a later analysis, co-occurring TCRs were grouped with DBSCAN, and TCRdist sequence similarity was added when clustering was performed within HLA-allele-positive subsets. Repertoires with fewer than 30,000 or more than 120,000 public chains were left out of co-occurrence clustering, as were four to six repertoires with anomalous nucleotide sharing. TCRdb stores this immuneACCESS table with in-frame sequences only. Part of the clones is absent; in the studies checked, under half of the shortfall reflects unresolved V genes, and no reason is known for the rest. V and J calls and clone size are as listed in that table; D and trimming were resolved from the DNA. The sample table lists under 200,000 clones, 80% of them with a count of one. The ten largest account for about 9.5% of the sample.

Broad study findings and their caveats: About 17 rarely observed V segments, including chromosome 9 orphons, were excluded from the earlier analysis of approximately 600 of the donors because counts were too low. In a later analysis, HLA-associated TCR beta chains showed more clonal expansion and lower generation probabilities than non-associated chains that were equally common. The only immune exposure information available for the cohort was CMV serostatus. The study listed 150 to 200 TCR beta chains as associated with cytomegalovirus. In a later analysis, most CMV-associated TCR beta chains were found to appear HLA-restricted, with HLA associations seemingly driven largely by CMV exposure. Strong co-occurrence of HLA alleles, especially DR and DQ, made assigning TCR associations to individual alleles difficult. Three of the identified cytomegalovirus-associated TCR beta chains were confirmed in vitro to be specific for cytomegalovirus antigens. HLA typing was unavailable for some donors at each locus, so association tests used only the typed subset. It was suggested by the authors that the approach could potentially be generalized to other disease states and immunological phenotypes. A later genetic analysis reported fewer N-insertions in productive TCRs among donors in an Asian-associated ancestry cluster than the roughly 670-donor mean. According to a later analysis, TCR association rates differed among HLA loci, with DRB1 alleles showing the most associated TCRs and HLA-C alleles showing the fewest. Linkage disequilibrium might explain the correlated functional status among segregating V segments, but an unknown experimental factor could not be excluded. In this cohort, only TCR beta chains were sequenced, and detectable features were limited by the absence of alpha or paired-chain data. In both the original and validation cohorts, the classifier was reported to diagnose cytomegalovirus status with high specificity and sensitivity. A cluster of highly shared sequence variants was judged likely to represent a technical artifact of the sequencing pipeline. In an earlier analysis of several hundred of the donors, most TCR beta V segments were observed in productive rearrangements about 87% or about 30% of the time, broadly matching IMGT annotations. A further reported finding was that TCR beta sequences accurately predicted the HLA-A and HLA-B alleles for most subjects in the first cohort. An association between a missense DCLRE1C variant and V-gene and J-gene trimming of TCR beta chains was found in a later genetic analysis and replicated in an independent cohort. Several of the top co-occurrence clusters appeared to be linked to parvovirus B19, influenza, CMV and Epstein-Barr virus, according to a later analysis. Specific HLA alleles were associated with 16,951 TCR beta sequences at a false discovery rate of 0.05 in a later analysis. The 87-base-pair reads could not distinguish some IMGT-functional V segments, including TRBV6-2 and TRBV6-3, so those segments were excluded. The presence/absence analyses assumed that sequencing depth was roughly uniform across donors, and that assumption may not be true. Across donors, most TCR sequences were observed very rarely, whereas some public TCRs were present in many individuals.

In total, roughly 710 healthy bone marrow donors made up the cohort. At the time of sampling, all cohort members were nominally healthy, though unrecorded immune exposures were likely present. The donor tested CMV seropositive, placing the donor among the approximately 290 seropositive members of the cohort. A peripheral blood sample was provided by each donor, and peripheral blood mononuclear cells were used for TCR beta sequencing. Genomic DNA was extracted from the blood cell samples with the Qiagen DNeasy Blood Extraction Kit. The sequencing sample was made of PBMCs. This receptor chain uses TRBV4-3 and TRBJ2-7; no D gene call is confident. This clonotype was sampled from a young man in good health and CMV-seropositive. The CDR3 amino acid sequence is: CASSQDPGIGEQYF. The nucleotide sequence is TGCGCCAGCAGCCAAGATCCTGGCATTGGCGAGCAGTACTTC.